The 15 T cell receptor beta chains below all came from one sample that was sequenced in a study of T cell changes during pregnancy in multiple sclerosis. Repertoires were generated with immunoSEQ multiplex PCR, while TCRdb's copy carries only in-frame clones and drops some. The table includes tens of thousands of clones, under 95% detected once. The source material was peripheral blood, sampled in the third trimester of pregnancy. The source is a female donor in good health, enrolled as a control in a pregnancy study.

J is TRBJ2-7 and V is TRBV9, with TRBD1 matching over 10 bases. After removal of 2 bases from V and 2 bases from J, the junction contained 1 base not matched to a gene. The CDR3 is made up of 14 amino acids. Per the germline V gene, CDR1 is SGDLS and CDR2 is YYNGEE. This chain's CDR3 is CASSVGTGAYEQYF. The CDR3 nucleotides are TGTGCCAGCAGCGTTGGGACAGGGGCCTACGAGCAGTACTTC.

The chain carries TRBV5-1 and TRBJ2-1, with TRBD1 matching over 8 bases. CDR3 size: 14 residues. Germline CDR1 and CDR2: SGHRS and YFSETQ. V was pared by 4 bases and J by 8 bases, with 8 bases of the junction left unmatched. The CDR3 nucleotides are TGCGCCAGCAGCCTTCTGACAGGGGAAGATGAGCAGTTCTTC. This encodes CASSLLTGEDEQFF.

V usage is TRBV19 and J usage is TRBJ1-2; 8 bases match TRBD1. CDR3 length: 15 residues. V shed 4 bases and J 5 bases; nucleotides not matched to a gene: 9. Per the germline V gene, CDR1 is LNHDA and CDR2 is SQIVND (reference sequence). Here the CDR3 reads CASSNGGQGKYGYTF. CDR3 bases: TGTGCCAGTAGTAACGGAGGACAGGGAAAATATGGCTACACCTTC.

The rearrangement joins TRBV19 to TRBJ2-6; no reliable D call. The V and J ends lost 4 bases and 0 bases respectively, with 7 bases between them. Germline V gene data show CDR1 as LNHDA and CDR2 as SQIVND (reference sequence). This CDR3 comprises 15 residues. This chain's CDR3 is CASSSYSSGANVLTF. In DNA, the CDR3 is TGTGCCAGTAGTAGCTACAGCTCTGGGGCCAACGTCCTGACTTTC.

This chain joins TRBV6-6 and TRBJ2-7, with TRBD2 matching 12 bases. V shed 0 bases and J 6 bases; nucleotides not matched to a gene: 3. The CDR3 loop spans 15 amino acids. Looked up from germline, CDR1 is MNHNY and CDR2 is SVGAGI (reference sequence). CDR3 in amino acids: CASSYSILAGGEQYF. In nucleotides, the CDR3 is TGTGCCAGCAGTTACTCCATACTAGCGGGGGGCGAGCAGTACTTC.

J is TRBJ1-4 and V is TRBV28; unclear D gene. V lost 6 bases to trimming and J lost 14 bases, with 13 bases between them. In germline, CDR1 is MDHEN, CDR2 SYDVKM. The CDR3 runs to 11 residues. The CDR3 region is CASRRAGSLFF. The CDR3 coding sequence is TGTGCCAGCAGGCGGGCGGGGAGCCTGTTTTTT.

The chain joins TRBV18 to TRBJ2-2; no definite D call. Germline CDR1 is KGHSH and CDR2 is LQKENI. Trimming stripped 0 bases from V and 2 bases from J, with 4 bases between. The CDR3 is 14 amino acids. This CDR3 is CASSPPYNTGELFF. DNA for the CDR3: TGTGCCAGCTCACCACCCTACAACACCGGGGAGCTGTTTTTT.

The chain joins TRBV7-2 to TRBJ1-5, with 9 bases lining up with TRBD1. The junction had 6 bases not matched to a gene; V was cut back by 5 bases and J by 7 bases. Germline V gene lookup returns CDR1 SGHTA and CDR2 FQGNSA. CDR3 length: 14 amino acids. CDR3 DNA sequence: TGTGCCAGCAGCCTTAGACAGGGGGGCCAGCCCCAGCATTTT. Amino acids: CASSLRQGGQPQHF.

The J gene is TRBJ2-3, the V gene TRBV2; 7 bases agree with TRBD2. The CDR3 extends over 16 amino acids. J was trimmed by 0 bases and V by 8 bases; bases with no gene match: 11. Germline assignment: CDR1 SNHLY and CDR2 FYNNEI. The CDR3 sequence is CASGRGRDYSTDTQYF. CDR3 coding DNA: TGTGCCAGCGGGAGGGGCAGGGACTATAGCACAGATACGCAGTATTTT.

The chain combines TRBV6-1 with TRBJ1-2, with D tentatively TRBD1 (6 bases). V was cut by 8 bases and J by 2 bases, with 12 bases left in between. The CDR3 runs to 13 residues. Germline V gene lookup returns CDR1 MNHNS and CDR2 SASEGT. The CDR3: CASGRTANYGYTF. DNA of the CDR3: TGTGCCAGCGGGCGGACAGCCAACTATGGCTACACCTTC.

The rearrangement joins TRBV19 to TRBJ1-5, with D possibly being TRBD1 (6 bases). This CDR3 spans 14 amino acids. Germline loops: CDR1 LNHDA, CDR2 SQIVND (reference sequence). V lost 4 bases, J lost 6 bases, and 13 bases lay in between. CDR3 sequence: CASSRGQNFQPQHF. The CDR3 nucleotides are TGTGCCAGTAGTAGAGGACAGAACTTTCAGCCCCAGCATTTT. Together with reference TRBV19 and TRBJ1-5, the CDR3 gives the full variable domain: DGGITQSPKYLFRKEGQNVTLSCEQNLNHDAMYWYRQDPGQGLRLIYYSQIVNDFQKGDIAEGYSVSREKKESFPLTVTSAQKNPTAFYLCASSRGQNFQPQHFGDGTRLSIL.

This rearrangement joins TRBV27 to TRBJ1-5, with 7 bases that match TRBD1. Losses at the gene ends were 5 bases for V and 1 base for J; bases not matched to a gene: 5. Germline assignment: CDR1 MNHEY and CDR2 SMNVEV (reference sequence). CDR3 length equals 15 residues. In DNA, the CDR3 is TGTGCCAGCAGTAAAGACAGGGTAAGCAATCAGCCCCAGCATTTT. This translates into CASSKDRVSNQPQHF.

V and J are TRBV11-2 and TRBJ2-7, with 8 positions matching TRBD2. Trimming cost V 2 bases and J 2 bases; bases outside gene matches: 2. This CDR3 spans 14 amino acids. The V gene's germline CDR1 is SGHAT and CDR2 FQNNGV. The CDR3 DNA reads TGTGCCAGCAGCTTAAGGCGGGGGGCCTACGAGCAGTACTTC. The encoded protein is CASSLRRGAYEQYF.

The rearrangement joins TRBV18 to TRBJ1-2, with D possibly matching TRBD1 (6 bases). V lost 2 bases and J 1 base, leaving 23 bases between the germline ends. Germline CDR1 KGHSH, CDR2 LQKENI. This CDR3 has 19 amino acids. CDR3 residues: CASSPNYREGKVVNYGYTF. The CDR3 DNA follows: TGTGCCAGCTCACCAAACTACAGGGAAGGAAAGGTAGTTAACTATGGCTACACCTTC.

The gene calls are TRBV19 and TRBJ1-6, with TRBD1 identical over 7 bases. The length of the CDR3 is 15 residues. CDR1 and CDR2 from the germline V gene are LNHDA and SQIVND (reference sequence). V trimming: 3 bases; J trimming: 7 bases; junction bases outside the gene matches: 6. The chain's CDR3 is CASSMSTGVNSPLHF. For the CDR3, the DNA is TGTGCCAGTAGTATGTCAACAGGGGTAAATTCACCCCTCCACTTT.